The sequence of this T cell receptor (beta chain) was determined in a study of T-cell memory formation after mild COVID-19. Study observations and caveats: A second wave expanding day 15 to 37 was CD4+-biased; contracting clones were balanced.

Each CDR3 protein gets one entry after TCRdb re-called the 5' RACE reads with MiXCR. The data contain roughly 190,000 distinct CDR3 sequences, around 25% of them singletons. The germline CDR1 and CDR2 sequences are KGHDR and SFDVKD. This CDR3 is built from 19 residues. J lost 6 bases, V lost 4 bases, and 14 bases had no gene match. Remarks on this clonotype: Its antigen is currently unknown.

Sequencing was done on a sample of PBMCs or a T cell subset sorted from them (not recorded which). The chain uses TRBV24-1 and TRBJ2-2, with TRBD2 identical over 12 bases. This receptor was obtained from an adult woman who had mild COVID-19 (a few samples of this study predate the infection). Cell type and time point are not known. The CDR3 region is CATSDPTRLAGVYAGELFF. The CDR3 DNA follows: TGTGCCACCAGTGACCCTACTCGACTAGCGGGAGTTTATGCCGGGGAGCTGTTTTTT.